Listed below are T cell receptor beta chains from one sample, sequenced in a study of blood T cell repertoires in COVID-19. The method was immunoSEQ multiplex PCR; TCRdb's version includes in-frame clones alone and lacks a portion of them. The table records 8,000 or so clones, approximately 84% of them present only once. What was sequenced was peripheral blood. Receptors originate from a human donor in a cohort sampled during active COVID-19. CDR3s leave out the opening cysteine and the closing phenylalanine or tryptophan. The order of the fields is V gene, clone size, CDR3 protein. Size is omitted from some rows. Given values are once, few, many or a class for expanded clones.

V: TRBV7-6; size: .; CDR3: ASSLGRGGIADTQY
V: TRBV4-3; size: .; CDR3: ASSQDRGSGLKYEQY
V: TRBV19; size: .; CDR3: AGKRTSGTGELF
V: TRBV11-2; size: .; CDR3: ASSATKTTQY
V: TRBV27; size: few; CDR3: ASSSPGTSGHYNEQF
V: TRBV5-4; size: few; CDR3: ASSRDRGQETQY
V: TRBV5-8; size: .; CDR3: ASSSRTGTMNEKLF
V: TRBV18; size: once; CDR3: ASSFERQAPLNTEAF
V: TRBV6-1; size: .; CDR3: ASSESGNQPQH
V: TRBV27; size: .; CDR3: ASRRSQIYTEAF
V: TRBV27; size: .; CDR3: ASSGGWSYGYT
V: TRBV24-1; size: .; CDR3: ATSDFQGAETQY
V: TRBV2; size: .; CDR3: ACFGETQY
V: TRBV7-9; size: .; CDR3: ASSPSTPQNNEKLF
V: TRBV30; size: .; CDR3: AWSRVGQGLNNEQF
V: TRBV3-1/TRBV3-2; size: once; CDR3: ASSQGLAGAAYEQY
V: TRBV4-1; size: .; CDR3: ASSPRSSGRRDTGELF
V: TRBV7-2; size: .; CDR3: ASSLQVEQY
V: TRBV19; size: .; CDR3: ASTRGRGESQPQH
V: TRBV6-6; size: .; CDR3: ASSLQGTRQPQH
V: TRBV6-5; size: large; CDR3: ASSYQGAAEAF
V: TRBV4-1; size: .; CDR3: ASSQGGGLSTDTQY
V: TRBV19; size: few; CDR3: ASSIGGTPREPQH
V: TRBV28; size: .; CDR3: ASSSAGTGASTDTQY
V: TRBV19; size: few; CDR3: ASNAGGAHEQF
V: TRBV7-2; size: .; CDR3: ASSSQGQGVNYGYT
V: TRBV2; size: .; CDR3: ASSGGLAGGPNTGELF
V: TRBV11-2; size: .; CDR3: ASSSVGGRTGELF
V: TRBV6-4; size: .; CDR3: ASSQGQGGQETQY
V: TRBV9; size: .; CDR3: ASSGNEKAF
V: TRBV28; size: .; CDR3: ASAPTRLGFLAGVDPYNEQF
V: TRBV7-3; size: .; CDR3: ASSLKGDSTYNEQF
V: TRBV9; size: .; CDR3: ASSAGQVENYGYT
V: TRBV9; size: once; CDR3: ASSVGGGAEPQH
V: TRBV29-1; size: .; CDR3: SVEAGTSSDEQF
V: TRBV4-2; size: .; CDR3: ASSHSRTSGYNEQF
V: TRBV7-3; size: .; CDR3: ASSPTGTSGRPSYNEQF
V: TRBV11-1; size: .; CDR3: ASSVGQGLSTDTQY
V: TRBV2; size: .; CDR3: ASSDMLNGANQPQH
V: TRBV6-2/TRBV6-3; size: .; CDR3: ASSYTGLAGETQY
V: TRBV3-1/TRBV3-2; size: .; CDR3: ASTSGGNTGELF
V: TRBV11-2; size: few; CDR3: ASSLGRRWNYGYT
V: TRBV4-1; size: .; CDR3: ASSQDGSIIQETQY
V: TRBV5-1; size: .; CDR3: ASSRGLAGGYTGELF
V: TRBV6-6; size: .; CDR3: ASSPAGGTTGETQY
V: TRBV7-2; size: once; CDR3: ASSLRGGAGETQY
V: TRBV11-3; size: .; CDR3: ASSLGLAGGPTDTQY
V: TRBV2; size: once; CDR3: ASSPFRGEAGGELF
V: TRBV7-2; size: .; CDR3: ASSPQRYNEQF
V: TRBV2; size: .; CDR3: ASSGVGTRNTEAF
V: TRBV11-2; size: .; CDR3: ASRGQGSTGELF
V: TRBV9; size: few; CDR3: ASSDESGQTNYGYT
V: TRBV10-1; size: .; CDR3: ASSESSRAEQY
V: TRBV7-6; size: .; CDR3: ASSPTDRGSYEQY
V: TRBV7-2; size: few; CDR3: ASSSFPRGGGETQY